This T cell receptor (beta chain) was obtained from a study of Ad26.COV2.S vaccination and SARS-CoV-2 variants. Study-wide background: Once or twice, 56 days apart, Ad26.COV2.S was delivered intramuscularly.

Regarding this clone: Its antigen is currently unknown.

General observations from the study: Recipients given vaccine exceeded placebo recipients in spike-specific TCR breadth.

Profiled with immunoSEQ multiplex PCR; TCRdb holds only in-frame clones, not every one. Among 350,000 to 500,000 clones listed, about 90% were seen once. The CDR3 has 13 residues. V lost 0 bases, J lost 6 bases, and 0 bases stayed unmatched. The germline gives CDR1 LGHNT, CDR2 FRNRAP. As to treatment: 19 received Ad26.COV2.S at low or high dose, single or two shots; roughly 5 received placebo; per-sample allocation not given. Day 63 following the first vaccine or placebo injection was when the samples were taken. The sequence was obtained from a person between 18 and 59 years old who received the Ad26.COV2.S COVID-19 vaccine or a placebo. The chain joins TRBV12-5 to TRBJ1-2; TRBD1 matches 8 bases. The material was peripheral blood, obtained in a trial of Ad26.COV2.S vaccine versus placebo. The CDR3 sequence is CASGLVTGDGYTF. In nucleotides, the CDR3 is TGTGCTAGTGGTTTGGTGACAGGGGATGGCTACACCTTC.